This T cell receptor beta chain derives from a study of cytomegalovirus exposure and HLA in healthy donors. Broader study findings: After further analysis at a later stage, 16,951 TCR beta sequences were associated with HLA alleles at 0.05 false discovery rate.

Of note for this clone: Its antigen is still unknown.

The PCR was carried out with 60 Vbeta primers and 13 Jbeta primers. Data came from immunoSEQ multiplex PCR; TCRdb stores just in-frame clones and leaves some out. The repertoire holds under 150,000 clones, with approximately 90% as singletons. Specimen: PBMCs. The sequence derives from a woman aged 30 to 39 in good health and CMV-seronegative.

Here the CDR3 DNA reads TGTGCCAGCAGCCACTCCTGGGAGCAAGAGACCCAGTACTTC. Its protein is CASSHSWEQETQYF. The rearrangement links TRBV4-2 to TRBJ2-5; a weak D match, TRBD2 (5 bases). Trimming stripped 3 bases from V and 2 bases from J, with 10 bases between. CDR3 length: 14 amino acids. Germline V CDR1 and CDR2: LGHNA, YNFKEQ.